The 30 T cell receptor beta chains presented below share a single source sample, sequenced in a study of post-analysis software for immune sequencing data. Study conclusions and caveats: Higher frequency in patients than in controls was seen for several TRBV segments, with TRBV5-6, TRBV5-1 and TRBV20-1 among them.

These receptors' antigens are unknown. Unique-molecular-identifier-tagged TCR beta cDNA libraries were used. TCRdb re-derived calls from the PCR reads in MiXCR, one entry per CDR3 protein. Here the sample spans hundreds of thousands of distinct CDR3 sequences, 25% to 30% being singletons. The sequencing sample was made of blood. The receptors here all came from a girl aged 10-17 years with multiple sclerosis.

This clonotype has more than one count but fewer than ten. CDR3 amino acids: CASSLLATTYEQYF. Written as DNA, the CDR3 is TGCGCCAGCAGCTTGCTAGCGACCACCTACGAGCAGTACTTC. The chain uses TRBV5-1 and TRBJ2-7, with D possibly being TRBD2 (6 bases). With 1 base removed from V and 2 bases from J, the gap between germline ends came to 10 bases. The CDR3 loop spans 14 amino acids. CDR1 SGHRS and CDR2 YFSETQ come from the germline V gene.

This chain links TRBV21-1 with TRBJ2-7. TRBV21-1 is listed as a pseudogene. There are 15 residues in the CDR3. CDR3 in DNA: TGTGCCAGCAGCAAAGCAGGCTACAGCTCCTACGAGCAGTACTTC. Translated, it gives CASSKAGYSSYEQYF.

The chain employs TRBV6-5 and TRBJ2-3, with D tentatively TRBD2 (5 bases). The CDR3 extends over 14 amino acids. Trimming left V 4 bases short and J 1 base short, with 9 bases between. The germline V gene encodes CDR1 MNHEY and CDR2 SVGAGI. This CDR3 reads CASSCGQGTDTQYF. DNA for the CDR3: TGTGCCAGCAGTTGCGGGCAGGGCACAGATACGCAGTATTTT.

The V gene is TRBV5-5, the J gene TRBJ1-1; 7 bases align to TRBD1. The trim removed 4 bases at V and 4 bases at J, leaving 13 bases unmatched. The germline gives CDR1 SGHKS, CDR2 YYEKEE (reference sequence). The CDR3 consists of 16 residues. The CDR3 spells CASSHIGGTGSTEAFF. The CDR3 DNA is TGTGCCAGCAGCCATATAGGGGGCACGGGTAGCACTGAAGCTTTCTTT.

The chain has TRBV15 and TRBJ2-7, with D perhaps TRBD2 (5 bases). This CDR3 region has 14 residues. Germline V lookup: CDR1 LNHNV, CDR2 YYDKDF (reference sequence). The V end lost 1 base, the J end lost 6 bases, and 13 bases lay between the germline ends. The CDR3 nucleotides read TGTGCCACCAGCAGAGCTTGGGAGCTGGTCGAGCAGTACTTC. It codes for CATSRAWELVEQYF.

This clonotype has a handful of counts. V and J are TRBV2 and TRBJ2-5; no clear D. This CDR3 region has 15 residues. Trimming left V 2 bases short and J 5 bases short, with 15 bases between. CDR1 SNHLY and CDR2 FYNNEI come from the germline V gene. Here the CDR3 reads CASSERSWLYETQYF. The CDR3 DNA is TGTGCCAGCAGTGAAAGGTCGTGGCTGTACGAGACCCAGTACTTC.

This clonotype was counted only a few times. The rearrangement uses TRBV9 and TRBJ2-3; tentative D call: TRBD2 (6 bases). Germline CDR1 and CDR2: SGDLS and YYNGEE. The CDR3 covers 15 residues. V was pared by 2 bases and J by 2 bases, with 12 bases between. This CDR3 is CASSVVGGNTDTQYF. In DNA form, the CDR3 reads TGTGCCAGCAGCGTTGTTGGCGGGAACACAGATACGCAGTATTTT.

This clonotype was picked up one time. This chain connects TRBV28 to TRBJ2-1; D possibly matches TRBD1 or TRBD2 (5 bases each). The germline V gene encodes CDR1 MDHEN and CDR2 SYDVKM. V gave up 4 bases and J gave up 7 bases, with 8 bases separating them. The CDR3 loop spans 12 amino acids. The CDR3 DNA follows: TGTGCCAGCAGTTGGGACCCAAATGAGCAGTTCTTC. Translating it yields CASSWDPNEQFF.

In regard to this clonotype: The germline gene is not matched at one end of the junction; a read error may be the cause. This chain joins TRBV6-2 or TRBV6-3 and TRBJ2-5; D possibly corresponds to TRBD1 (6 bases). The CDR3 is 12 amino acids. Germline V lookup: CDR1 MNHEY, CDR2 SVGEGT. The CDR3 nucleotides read TGTGCCAGCAGTTACTCGACAGGAACCCGGTACTTC. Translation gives CASSYSTGTRYF.

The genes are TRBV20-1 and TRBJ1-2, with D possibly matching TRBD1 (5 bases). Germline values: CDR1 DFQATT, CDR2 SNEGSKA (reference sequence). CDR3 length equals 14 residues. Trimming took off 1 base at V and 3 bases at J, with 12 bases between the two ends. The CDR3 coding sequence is TGCAGTGCTAGAGTAGCGCGGGGGTACTATGGCTACACCTTC. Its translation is CSARVARGYYGYTF.

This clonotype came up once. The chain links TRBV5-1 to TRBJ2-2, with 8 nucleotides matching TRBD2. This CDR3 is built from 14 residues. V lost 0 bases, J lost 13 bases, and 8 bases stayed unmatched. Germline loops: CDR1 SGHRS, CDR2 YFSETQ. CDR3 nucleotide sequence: TGCGCCAGCAGCTTGGAGGGACTAGTCAAGGGGCTGTTTTTT. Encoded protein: CASSLEGLVKGLFF.

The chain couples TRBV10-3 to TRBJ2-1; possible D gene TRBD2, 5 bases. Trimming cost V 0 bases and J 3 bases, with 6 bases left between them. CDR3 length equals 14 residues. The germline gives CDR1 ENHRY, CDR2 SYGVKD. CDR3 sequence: CAISESGDYNEQFF. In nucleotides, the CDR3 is TGTGCCATCAGTGAGTCGGGAGACTACAATGAGCAGTTCTTC.

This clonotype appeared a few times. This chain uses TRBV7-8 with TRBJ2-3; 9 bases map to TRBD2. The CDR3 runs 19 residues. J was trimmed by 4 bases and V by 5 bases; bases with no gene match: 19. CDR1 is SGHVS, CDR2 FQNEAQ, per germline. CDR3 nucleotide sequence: TGTGCCAGCAGCCCGGGATATTCCTGGGGAAGCGGGGGGTCAGATACGCAGTATTTT. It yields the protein CASSPGYSWGSGGSDTQYF.

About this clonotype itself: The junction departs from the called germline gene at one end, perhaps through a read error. CDR3 sequence (DNA): TGTGCCACAAGTGGGGGGCTGAATGAGCAGTTCTTC. Amino acid sequence: CATSGGLNEQFF. The chain links TRBV24-1 to TRBJ2-1; the D call may be TRBD1 or TRBD2 (6 bases each). Germline CDR1 and CDR2: KGHDR and SFDVKD. CDR3 length: 12 amino acids.

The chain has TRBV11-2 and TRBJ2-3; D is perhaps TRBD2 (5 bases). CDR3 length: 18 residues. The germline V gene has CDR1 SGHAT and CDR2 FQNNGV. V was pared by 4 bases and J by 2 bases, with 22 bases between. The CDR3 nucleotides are TGTGCCAGCAGCTCATTAGGACTTTCCCTGCTCCTCACAGATACGCAGTATTTT. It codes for CASSSLGLSLLLTDTQYF.

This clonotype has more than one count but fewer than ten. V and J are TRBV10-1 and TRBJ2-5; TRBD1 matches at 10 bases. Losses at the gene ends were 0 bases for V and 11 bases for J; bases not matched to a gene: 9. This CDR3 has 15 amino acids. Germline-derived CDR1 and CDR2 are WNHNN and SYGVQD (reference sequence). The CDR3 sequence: CASSESIGQGGEQYF. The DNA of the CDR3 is TGCGCCAGCAGTGAGTCGATCGGACAGGGGGGAGAGCAGTACTTC.

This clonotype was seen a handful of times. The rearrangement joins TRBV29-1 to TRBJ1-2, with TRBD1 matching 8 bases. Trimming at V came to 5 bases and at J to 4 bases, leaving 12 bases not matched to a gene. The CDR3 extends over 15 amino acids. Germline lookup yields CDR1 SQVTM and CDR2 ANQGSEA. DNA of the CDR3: TGCAGCGTTTGGGACAGGACTTCCCTTCCCTATGGCTACACCTTC. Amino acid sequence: CSVWDRTSLPYGYTF.

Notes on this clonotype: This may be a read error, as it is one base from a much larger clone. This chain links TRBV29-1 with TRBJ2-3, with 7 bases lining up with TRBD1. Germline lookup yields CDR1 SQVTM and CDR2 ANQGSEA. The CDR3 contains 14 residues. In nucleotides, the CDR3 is TGCAGCTCAACACAGGGGATCTCCACAGGTACGCAGTATTTT. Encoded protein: CSSTQGISTGTQYF.

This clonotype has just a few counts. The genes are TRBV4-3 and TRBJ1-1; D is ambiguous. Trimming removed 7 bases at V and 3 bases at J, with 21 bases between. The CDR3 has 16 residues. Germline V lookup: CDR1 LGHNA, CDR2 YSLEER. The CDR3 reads CASNTGPGTWDTEAFF. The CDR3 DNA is TGCGCCAGCAACACCGGCCCTGGCACATGGGACACTGAAGCTTTCTTT.

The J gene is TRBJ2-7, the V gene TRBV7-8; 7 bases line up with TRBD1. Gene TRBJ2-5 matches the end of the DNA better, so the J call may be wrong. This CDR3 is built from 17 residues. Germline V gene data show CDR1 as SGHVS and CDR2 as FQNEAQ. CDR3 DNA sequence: TGTGCCAGCAGCTTAATCCAGGGGGACCTTGAGCGGGAGACCCAGTACTTC. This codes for CASSLIQGDLERETQYF.

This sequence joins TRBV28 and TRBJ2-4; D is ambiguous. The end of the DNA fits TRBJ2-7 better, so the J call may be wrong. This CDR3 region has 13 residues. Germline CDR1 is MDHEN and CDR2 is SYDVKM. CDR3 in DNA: TGTGCCAGCAGCCAATTGGGTGAAGCCGAGCAGTACTTC. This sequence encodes CASSQLGEAEQYF.

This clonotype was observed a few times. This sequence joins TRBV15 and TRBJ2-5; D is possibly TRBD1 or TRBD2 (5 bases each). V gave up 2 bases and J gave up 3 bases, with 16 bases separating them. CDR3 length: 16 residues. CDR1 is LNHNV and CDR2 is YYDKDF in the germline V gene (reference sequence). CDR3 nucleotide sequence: TGTGCCACCAGCAGAACCCCGGGACGGACCGAAGAGACCCAGTACTTC. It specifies CATSRTPGRTEETQYF.

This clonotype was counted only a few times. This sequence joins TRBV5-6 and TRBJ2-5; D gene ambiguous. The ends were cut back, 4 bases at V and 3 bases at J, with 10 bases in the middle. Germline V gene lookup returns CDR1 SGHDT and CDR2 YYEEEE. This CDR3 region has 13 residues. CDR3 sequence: CASSATQEETQYF. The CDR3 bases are TGTGCCAGCAGCGCGACCCAGGAAGAGACCCAGTACTTC.

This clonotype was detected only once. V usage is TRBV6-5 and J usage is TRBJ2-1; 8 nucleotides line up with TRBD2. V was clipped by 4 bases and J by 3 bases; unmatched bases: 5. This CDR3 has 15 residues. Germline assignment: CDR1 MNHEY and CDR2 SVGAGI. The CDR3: CASSFLAGHYNEQFF. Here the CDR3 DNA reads TGTGCCAGCAGTTTTCTAGCGGGCCACTACAATGAGCAGTTCTTC.

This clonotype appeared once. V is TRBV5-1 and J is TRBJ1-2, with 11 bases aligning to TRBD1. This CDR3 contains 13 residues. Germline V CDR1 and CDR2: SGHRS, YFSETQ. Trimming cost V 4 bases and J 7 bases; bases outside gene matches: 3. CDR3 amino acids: CASSRDRGSGYTF. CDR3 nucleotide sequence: TGCGCCAGCAGCAGGGACAGGGGGAGTGGCTACACCTTC.

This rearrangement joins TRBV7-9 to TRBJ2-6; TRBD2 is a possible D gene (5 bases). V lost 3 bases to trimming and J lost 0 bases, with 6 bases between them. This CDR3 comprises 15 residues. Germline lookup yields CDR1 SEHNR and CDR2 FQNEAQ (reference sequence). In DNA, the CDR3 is TGTGCCAGCAGCTTCGGGGACTCTGGGGCCAACGTCCTGACTTTC. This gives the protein CASSFGDSGANVLTF.

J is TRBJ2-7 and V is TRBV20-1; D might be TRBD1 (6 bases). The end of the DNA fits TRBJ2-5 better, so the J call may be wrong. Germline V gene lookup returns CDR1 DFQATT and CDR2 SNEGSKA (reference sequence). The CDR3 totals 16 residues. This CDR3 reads CSARDGEGGVSGTQYF. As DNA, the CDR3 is TGCAGTGCTAGAGATGGGGAAGGGGGTGTGTCGGGGACCCAGTACTTC.

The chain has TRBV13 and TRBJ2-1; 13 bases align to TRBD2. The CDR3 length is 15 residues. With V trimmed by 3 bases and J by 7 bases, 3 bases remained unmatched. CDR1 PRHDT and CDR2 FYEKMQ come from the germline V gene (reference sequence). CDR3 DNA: TGTGCCAGCAGCTTCACTAGCGGGGGGGCAAATGAGCAGTTCTTC. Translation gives CASSFTSGGANEQFF.

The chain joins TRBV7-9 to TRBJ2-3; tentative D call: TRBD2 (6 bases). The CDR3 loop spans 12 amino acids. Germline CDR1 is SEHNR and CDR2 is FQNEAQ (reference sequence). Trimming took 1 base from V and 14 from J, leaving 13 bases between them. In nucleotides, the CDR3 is TGTGCCAGCAGCTTAGAAGTGGGACTTGTGTATTTT. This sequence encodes CASSLEVGLVYF.

The CDR3 spells CASSAGGVNQPQHF. The DNA of the CDR3 is TGTGCCAGCAGCGCAGGCGGGGTCAATCAGCCCCAGCATTTT. The chain employs TRBV7-8 and TRBJ1-5; D gene ambiguous. CDR3 length: 14 amino acids. V was shortened by 5 bases and J by 3 bases, with 11 bases between the two germline ends. Germline V gives CDR1 SGHVS, CDR2 FQNEAQ.